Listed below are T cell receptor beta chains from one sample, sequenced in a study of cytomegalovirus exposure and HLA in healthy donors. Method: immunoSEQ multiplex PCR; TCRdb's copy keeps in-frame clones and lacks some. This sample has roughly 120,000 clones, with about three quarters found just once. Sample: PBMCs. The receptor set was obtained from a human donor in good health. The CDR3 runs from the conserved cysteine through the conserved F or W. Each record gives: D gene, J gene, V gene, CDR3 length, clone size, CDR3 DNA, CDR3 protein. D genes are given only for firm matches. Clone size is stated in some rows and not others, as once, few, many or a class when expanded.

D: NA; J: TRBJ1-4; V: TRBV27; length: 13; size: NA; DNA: TGTGCCCCCAGAGGTGATCCTAATGAAAAACTGTTTTTT; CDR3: CAPRGDPNEKLFF
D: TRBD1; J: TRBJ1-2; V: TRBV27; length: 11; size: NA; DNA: TGTGCCAGCAGTACAGGGGAAGGCTACACCTTC; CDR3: CASSTGEGYTF
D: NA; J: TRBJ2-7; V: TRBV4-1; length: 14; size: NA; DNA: TGCGCCAGCAGCCAAGAGGCTCCGTCCTACGAGCAGTACTTC; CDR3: CASSQEAPSYEQYF
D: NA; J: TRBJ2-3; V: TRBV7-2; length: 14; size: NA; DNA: TGTGCCAGCAGTTCGGCGGTCAGAGGGGATACGCAGTATTTT; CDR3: CASSSAVRGDTQYF
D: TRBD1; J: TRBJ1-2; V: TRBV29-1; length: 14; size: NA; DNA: TGCAGCGTTGCCGTAACAGGGGTATCGTATGGCTACACCTTC; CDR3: CSVAVTGVSYGYTF
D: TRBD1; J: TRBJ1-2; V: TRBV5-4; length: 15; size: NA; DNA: TGTGCCAGCAGCTTGGGAGGACAGGGAGCTTATGGCTACACCTTC; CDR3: CASSLGGQGAYGYTF
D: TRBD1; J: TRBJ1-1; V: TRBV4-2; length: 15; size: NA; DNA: TGTGCCAGCAGCCCCGGACAGGGGATGAACACTGAAGCTTTCTTT; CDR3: CASSPGQGMNTEAFF
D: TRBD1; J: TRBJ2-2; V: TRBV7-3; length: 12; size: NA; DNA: TGTGCCACCGGACAGGGGGCCGGGGAGCTGTTTTTT; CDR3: CATGQGAGELFF
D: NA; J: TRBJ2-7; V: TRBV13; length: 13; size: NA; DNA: TGTGCCAGCAGCAAAGCGGACTACTACGAGCAGTACTTC; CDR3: CASSKADYYEQYF
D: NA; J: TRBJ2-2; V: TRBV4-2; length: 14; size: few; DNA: TGTGCCAGCAGCCCCCCGACCGGGGTTGGGGAGCTGTTTTTT; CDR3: CASSPPTGVGELFF